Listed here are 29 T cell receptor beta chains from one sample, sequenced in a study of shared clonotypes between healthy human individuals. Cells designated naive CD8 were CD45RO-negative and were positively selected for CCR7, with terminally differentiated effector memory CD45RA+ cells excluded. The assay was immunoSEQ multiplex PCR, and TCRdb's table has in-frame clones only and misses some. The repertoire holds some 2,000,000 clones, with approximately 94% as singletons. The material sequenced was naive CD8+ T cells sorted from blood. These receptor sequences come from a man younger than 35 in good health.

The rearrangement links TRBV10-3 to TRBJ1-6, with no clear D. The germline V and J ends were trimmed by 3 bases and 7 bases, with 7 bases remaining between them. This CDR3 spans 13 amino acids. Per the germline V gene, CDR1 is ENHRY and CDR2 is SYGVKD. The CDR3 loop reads CAISEHGNSPLHF. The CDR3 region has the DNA TGTGCCATCAGTGAACACGGGAATTCACCCCTCCACTTT.

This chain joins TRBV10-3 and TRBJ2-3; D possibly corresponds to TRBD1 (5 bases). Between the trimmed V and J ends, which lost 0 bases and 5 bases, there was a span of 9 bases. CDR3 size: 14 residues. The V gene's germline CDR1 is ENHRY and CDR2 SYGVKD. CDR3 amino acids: CAISESIRGDTQYF. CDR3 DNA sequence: TGTGCCATCAGTGAGTCGATTAGGGGAGATACGCAGTATTTT.

The CDR3 coding sequence is TGTGCCAGCAGCTTTGCGACACATTCACTTCAGCCCCAGCATTTT. Its protein is CASSFATHSLQPQHF. The chain links TRBV7-6 to TRBJ1-5; D is ambiguous. This CDR3 has 15 residues. Germline V gene lookup returns CDR1 SGHVS and CDR2 FNYEAQ. V was trimmed by 3 bases and J by 6 bases, leaving 15 bases between them. Using reference TRBV7-6 and TRBJ1-5 for the parts outside the CDR3, the full variable domain is GAGVSQSPRYKVTKRGQDVALRCDPISGHVSLYWYRQALGQGPEFLTYFNYEAQQDKSGLPNDRFSAERPEGSISTLTIQRTEQRDSAMYRCASSFATHSLQPQHFGDGTRLSIL.

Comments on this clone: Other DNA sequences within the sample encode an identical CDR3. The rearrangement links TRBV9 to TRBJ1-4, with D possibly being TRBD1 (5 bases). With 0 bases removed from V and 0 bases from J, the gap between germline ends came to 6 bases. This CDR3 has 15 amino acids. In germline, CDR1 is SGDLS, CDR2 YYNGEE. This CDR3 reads CASSVEGTTNEKLFF. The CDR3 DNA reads TGTGCCAGCAGCGTAGAGGGGACAACTAATGAAAAACTGTTTTTT.

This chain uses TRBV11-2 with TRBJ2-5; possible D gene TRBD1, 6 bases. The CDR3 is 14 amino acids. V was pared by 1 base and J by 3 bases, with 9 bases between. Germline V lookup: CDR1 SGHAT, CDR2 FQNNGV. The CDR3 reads CASSLAGTKETQYF. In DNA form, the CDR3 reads TGTGCCAGCAGCTTAGCAGGGACAAAAGAGACCCAGTACTTC.

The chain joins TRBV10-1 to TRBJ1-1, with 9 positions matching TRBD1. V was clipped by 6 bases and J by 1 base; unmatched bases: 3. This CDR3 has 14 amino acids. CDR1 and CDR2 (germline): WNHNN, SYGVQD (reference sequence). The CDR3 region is CASRADRGNTEAFF. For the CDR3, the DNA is TGCGCCAGCAGAGCGGACAGGGGGAACACTGAAGCTTTCTTT.

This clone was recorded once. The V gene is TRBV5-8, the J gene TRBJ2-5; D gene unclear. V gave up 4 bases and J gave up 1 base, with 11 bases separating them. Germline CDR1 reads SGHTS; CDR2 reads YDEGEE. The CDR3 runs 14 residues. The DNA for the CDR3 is TGTGCCAGCAGCCCAAACAGTGCCCAAGAGACCCAGTACTTC. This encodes CASSPNSAQETQYF. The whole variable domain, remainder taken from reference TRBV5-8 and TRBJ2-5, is EAGVTQSPTHLIKTRGQQATLRCSPISGHTSVYWYQQALGLGLQFLLWYDEGEERNRGNFPPRFSGRQFPNYSSELNVNALELEDSALYLCASSPNSAQETQYFGPGTRLLVL.

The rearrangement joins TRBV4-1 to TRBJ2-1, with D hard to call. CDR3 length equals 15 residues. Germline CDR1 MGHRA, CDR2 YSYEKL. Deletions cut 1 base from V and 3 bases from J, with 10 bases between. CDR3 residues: CASSQVGPFYNEQFF. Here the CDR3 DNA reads TGCGCCAGCAGCCAAGTAGGCCCATTCTACAATGAGCAGTTCTTC.

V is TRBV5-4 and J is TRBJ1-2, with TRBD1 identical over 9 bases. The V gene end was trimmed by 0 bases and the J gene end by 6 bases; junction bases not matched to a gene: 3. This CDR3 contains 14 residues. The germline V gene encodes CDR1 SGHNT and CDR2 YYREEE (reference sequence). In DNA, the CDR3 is TGTGCCAGCAGCTTGGAACAGGGGGCGGATGGCTACACCTTC. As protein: CASSLEQGADGYTF. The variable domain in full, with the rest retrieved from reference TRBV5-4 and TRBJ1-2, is ETGVTQSPTHLIKTRGQQVTLRCSSQSGHNTVSWYQQALGQGPQFIFQYYREEENGRGNFPPRFSGLQFPNYSSELNVNALELDDSALYLCASSLEQGADGYTFGSGTRLTVV.

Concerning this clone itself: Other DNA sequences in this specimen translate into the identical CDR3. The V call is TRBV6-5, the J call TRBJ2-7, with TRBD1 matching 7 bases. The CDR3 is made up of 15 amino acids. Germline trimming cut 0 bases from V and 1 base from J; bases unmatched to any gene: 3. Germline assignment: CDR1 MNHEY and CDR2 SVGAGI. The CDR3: CASSYSGGASYEQYF. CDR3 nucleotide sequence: TGTGCCAGCAGTTACTCAGGGGGCGCTTCCTACGAGCAGTACTTC.

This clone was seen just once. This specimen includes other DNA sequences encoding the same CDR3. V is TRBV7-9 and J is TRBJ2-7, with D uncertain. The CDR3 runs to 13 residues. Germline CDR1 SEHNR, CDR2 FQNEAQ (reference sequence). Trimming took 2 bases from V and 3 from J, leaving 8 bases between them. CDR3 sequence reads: CASSLSSLYEQYF. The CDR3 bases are TGTGCCAGCAGCTTATCTTCCCTCTACGAGCAGTACTTC.

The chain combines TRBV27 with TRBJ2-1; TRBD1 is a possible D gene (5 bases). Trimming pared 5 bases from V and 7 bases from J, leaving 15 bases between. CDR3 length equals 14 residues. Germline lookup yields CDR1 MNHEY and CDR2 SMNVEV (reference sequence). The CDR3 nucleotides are TGTGCCAGCAGTCCCTTGGGGAAGGGGAATGAGCAGTTCTTC. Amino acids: CASSPLGKGNEQFF.

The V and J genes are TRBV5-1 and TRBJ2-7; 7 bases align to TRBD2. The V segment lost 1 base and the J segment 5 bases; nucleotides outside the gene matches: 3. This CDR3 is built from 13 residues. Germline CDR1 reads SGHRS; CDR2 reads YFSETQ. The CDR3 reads CASSLWAGDEQYF. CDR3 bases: TGCGCCAGCAGCTTGTGGGCGGGAGACGAGCAGTACTTC.

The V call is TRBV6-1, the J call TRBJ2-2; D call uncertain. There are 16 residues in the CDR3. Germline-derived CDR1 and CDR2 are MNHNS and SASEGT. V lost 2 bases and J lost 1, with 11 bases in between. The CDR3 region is CASSELADRNTGELFF. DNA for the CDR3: TGTGCCAGCAGTGAACTGGCAGATCGGAACACCGGGGAGCTGTTTTTT.

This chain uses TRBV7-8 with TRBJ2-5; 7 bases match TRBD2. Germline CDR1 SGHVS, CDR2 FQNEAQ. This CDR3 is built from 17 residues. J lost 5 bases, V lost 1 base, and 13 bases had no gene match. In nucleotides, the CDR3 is TGTGCCAGCAGCTTAGTTCCGGCGGGAGCGTTTGGGGAGACCCAGTACTTC. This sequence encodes CASSLVPAGAFGETQYF.

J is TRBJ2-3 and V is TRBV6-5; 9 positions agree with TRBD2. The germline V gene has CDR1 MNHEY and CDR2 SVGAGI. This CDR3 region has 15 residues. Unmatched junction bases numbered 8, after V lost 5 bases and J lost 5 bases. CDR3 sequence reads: CASSQSGRSQDTQYF. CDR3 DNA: TGTGCCAGCAGTCAGAGCGGGAGGAGTCAAGATACGCAGTATTTT.

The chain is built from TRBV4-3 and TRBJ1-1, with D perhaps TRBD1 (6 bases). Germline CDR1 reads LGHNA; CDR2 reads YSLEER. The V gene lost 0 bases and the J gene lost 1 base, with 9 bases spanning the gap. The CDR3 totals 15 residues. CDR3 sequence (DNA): TGCGCCAGCAGCCAAGAATGGGGGGCGAACACTGAAGCTTTCTTT. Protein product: CASSQEWGANTEAFF.

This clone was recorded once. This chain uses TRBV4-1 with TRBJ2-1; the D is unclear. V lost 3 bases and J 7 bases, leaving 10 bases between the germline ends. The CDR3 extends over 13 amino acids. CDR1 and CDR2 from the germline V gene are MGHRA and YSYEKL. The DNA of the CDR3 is TGCGCCAGCAGCCACGTCAGCTATAATGAGCAGTTCTTC. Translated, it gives CASSHVSYNEQFF.

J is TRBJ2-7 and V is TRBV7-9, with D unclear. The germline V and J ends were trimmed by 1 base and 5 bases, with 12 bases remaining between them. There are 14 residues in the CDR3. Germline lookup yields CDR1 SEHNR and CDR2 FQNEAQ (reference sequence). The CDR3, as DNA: TGTGCCAGCAGCTTAGTGGGAAGTAGACACGAGCAGTACTTC. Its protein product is CASSLVGSRHEQYF.

The CDR3: CSVSGTGTDEQYF. CDR3 DNA: TGCAGCGTTTCCGGGACAGGGACGGACGAGCAGTACTTC. The gene calls are TRBV29-1 and TRBJ2-7, with TRBD1 matching over 9 bases. CDR1 is SQVTM, CDR2 ANQGSEA, per germline. The V segment lost 5 bases and the J segment 5 bases; nucleotides outside the gene matches: 7. This CDR3 is built from 13 residues.

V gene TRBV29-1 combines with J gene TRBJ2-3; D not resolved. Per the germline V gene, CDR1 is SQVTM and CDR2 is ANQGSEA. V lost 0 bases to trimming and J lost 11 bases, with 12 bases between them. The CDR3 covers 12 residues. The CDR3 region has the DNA TGCAGCGTTGAAGAGCAAGGGAAAGAGCAGTATTTT. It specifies CSVEEQGKEQYF.

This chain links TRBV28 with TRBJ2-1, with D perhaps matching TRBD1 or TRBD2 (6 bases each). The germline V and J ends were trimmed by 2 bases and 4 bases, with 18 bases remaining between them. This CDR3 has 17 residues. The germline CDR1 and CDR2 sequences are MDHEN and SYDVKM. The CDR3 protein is CASSLDYVGGPYNEQFF. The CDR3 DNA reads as TGTGCCAGCAGTTTAGACTATGTTGGGGGGCCGTACAATGAGCAGTTCTTC. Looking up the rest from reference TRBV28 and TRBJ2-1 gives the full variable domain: DVKVTQSSRYLVKRTGEKVFLECVQDMDHENMFWYRQDPGLGLRLIYFSYDVKMKEKGDIPEGYSVSREKKERFSLILESASTNQTSMYLCASSLDYVGGPYNEQFFGPGTRLTVL.

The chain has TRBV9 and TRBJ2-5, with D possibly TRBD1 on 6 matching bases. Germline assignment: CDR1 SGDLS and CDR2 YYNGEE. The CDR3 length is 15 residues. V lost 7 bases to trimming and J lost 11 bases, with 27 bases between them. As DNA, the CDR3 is TGTGCCAGCTCCGCCGACCGGACGTCGGGTCAGGGGCAGTACTTC. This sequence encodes CASSADRTSGQGQYF.

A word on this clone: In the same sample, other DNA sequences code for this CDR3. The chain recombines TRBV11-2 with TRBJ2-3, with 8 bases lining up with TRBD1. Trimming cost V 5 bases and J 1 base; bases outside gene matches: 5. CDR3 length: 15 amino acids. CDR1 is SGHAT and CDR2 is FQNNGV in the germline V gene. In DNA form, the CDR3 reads TGTGCCAGCAGCCTGGGGACAGGAGGCACAGATACGCAGTATTTT. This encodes CASSLGTGGTDTQYF.

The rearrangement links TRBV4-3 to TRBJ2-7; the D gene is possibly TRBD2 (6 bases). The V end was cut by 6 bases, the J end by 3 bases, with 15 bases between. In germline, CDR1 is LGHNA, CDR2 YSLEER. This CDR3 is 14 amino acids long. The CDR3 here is CASSPGVVGYEQYF. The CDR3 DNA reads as TGCGCCAGCAGTCCGGGGGTGGTCGGCTACGAGCAGTACTTC.

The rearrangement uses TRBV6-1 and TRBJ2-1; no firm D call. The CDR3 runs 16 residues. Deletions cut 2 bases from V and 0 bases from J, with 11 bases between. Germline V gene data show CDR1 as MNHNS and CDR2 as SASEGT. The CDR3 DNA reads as TGTGCCAGCAGTGAAAGGGCGGCAAGCTCCTACAATGAGCAGTTCTTC. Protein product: CASSERAASSYNEQFF.

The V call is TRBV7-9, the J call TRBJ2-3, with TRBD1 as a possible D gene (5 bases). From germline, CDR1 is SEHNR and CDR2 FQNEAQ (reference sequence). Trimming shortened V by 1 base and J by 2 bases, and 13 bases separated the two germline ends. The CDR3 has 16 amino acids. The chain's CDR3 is CASSLDIDRDTDTQYF. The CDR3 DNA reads TGTGCCAGCAGCTTAGATATTGACAGAGACACAGATACGCAGTATTTT.

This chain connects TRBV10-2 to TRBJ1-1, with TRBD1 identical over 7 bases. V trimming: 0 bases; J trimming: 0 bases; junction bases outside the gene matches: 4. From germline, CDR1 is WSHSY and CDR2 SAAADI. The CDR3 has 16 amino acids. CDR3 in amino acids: CASSESGRGVNTEAFF. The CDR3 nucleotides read TGCGCCAGCAGTGAGTCGGGCAGGGGGGTGAACACTGAAGCTTTCTTT.

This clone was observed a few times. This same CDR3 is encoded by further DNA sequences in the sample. CDR3 bases: TGCGCCAGCAGCCAAGGGACAGGGAATTCACCCCTCCACTTT. Amino acid sequence: CASSQGTGNSPLHF. The V call is TRBV4-1, the J call TRBJ1-6, with 8 bases identical to TRBD1. After removal of 1 base from V and 7 bases from J, the junction contained 0 bases not matched to a gene. This CDR3 has 14 residues. CDR1 MGHRA and CDR2 YSYEKL come from the germline V gene.